This T cell receptor beta chain was profiled in a study of human CD8 memory T cell subsets. The CDR3 covers 15 residues. Per germline, CDR1 SEHNR and CDR2 FQNEAQ (reference sequence). Libraries targeted TCR beta using 5' RACE with UMIs. TCRdb reprocessed the 5' RACE reads; each CDR3 protein has one entry and no DNA is given. The sample table sets out roughly 3,700 distinct CDR3 sequences. The chain carries TRBV7-9 and TRBJ2-7; absent DNA, TCRdb's TRBD1 call cannot be checked. Material for sequencing was CD8+ T cells from PBMCs. This receptor was taken from a human donor in good health. CDR3 amino acids: CASSFTTGVNYEQYF.